Listed below are T cell receptor beta chains from one sample, sequenced in a study of blood T cell repertoires in COVID-19. Assay: immunoSEQ multiplex PCR; the TCRdb copy retains only in-frame clones and omits some. The sample holds almost 250,000 clones, approximately 90% seen once. Sequencing input: PBMCs or T cells enriched from blood (not recorded which). Receptors originate from a woman aged 25 to 45 who had recovered from COVID-19. Each CDR3 is given with its conserved first and last residue. Each record gives: V gene, D gene, clone size, J gene, CDR3 DNA, CDR3 protein. A D gene is named only where the DNA matches it firmly. A clone size is listed for some rows: how often the clone was seen (once, few, many), or a class if it is expanded.

>TRBV19|-|-|TRBJ1-3
TGTGCCAGTAGTATTAGGGACACAGACTCTGGAAACACCATATATTTT
CASSIRDTDSGNTIYF
>TRBV18|TRBD1|-|TRBJ1-2
TGTGCCAGCTCACCGACAGGGAGCTATGGCTACACCTTC
CASSPTGSYGYTF
>TRBV18|TRBD1|once|TRBJ1-1
TGTGCCAGCTCTCCCCTGACAGGGGTGAACACTGAAGCTTTCTTT
CASSPLTGVNTEAFF
>TRBV6-2/TRBV6-3|TRBD2|-|TRBJ2-2
TGTGCCAGCAGTCCGCCTGGGGTAGCGGGAGCGGGCACCGGGGAGCTGTTTTTT
CASSPPGVAGAGTGELFF
>TRBV7-2|-|-|TRBJ2-5
TGTGCCAGCAGCTTAAACGGGGGCCAAGAGACCCAGTACTTC
CASSLNGGQETQYF
>TRBV28|TRBD1|once|TRBJ1-2
TGTGCCAGCAATTTCCTCGACAGGGGGCACGGCTACACCTTC
CASNFLDRGHGYTF
>TRBV7-6|-|-|TRBJ1-3
TGTGCCAGCAGCTTAGGGATACGGGGGAAGACTGGAAACACCATATATTTT
CASSLGIRGKTGNTIYF
>TRBV5-6|-|once|TRBJ2-2
TGTGCCAGCAGCTTACTACCCGGGTCCCCCGGGGAGCTGTTTTTT
CASSLLPGSPGELFF
>TRBV6-2/TRBV6-3|TRBD1|-|TRBJ1-1
TGTGCCAGCAGTTATTTTGGGACAGAAGGGGTTGAAGCTTTCTTT
CASSYFGTEGVEAFF
>TRBV6-5|-|-|TRBJ2-7
TGTGCCAGCAGCAGGGACGAGCAGTACTTC
CASSRDEQYF